The 7 T cell receptor beta chains listed next were all sequenced from one sample in a study of shared clonotypes between healthy human individuals (dated by TCRdb to the early 2020s). Library method: the immunoSEQ multiplex PCR assay. This is the immuneACCESS table as TCRdb keeps it, with only in-frame sequences that have V and J called. A part of the clones is gone; compared with another copy, unresolved V genes explain less than half, and the rest is unexplained. A total of roughly 2,500,000 clones appear in this sample, approximately 93% of them only once. Of the sample, about 0.34% falls within the top ten clones. Material for sequencing was naive CD4+ T cells from PBMCs. The sample's cell subset or site label is to be understood as: CD45RA+ positively selected. The receptors come from a man in his late teens or twenties in good health. Some clones in this sample may be carry-over from other donors' samples.

The chain employs TRBV5-1 and TRBJ2-7; possibly TRBD1 or TRBD2 for D (6 bases each). V dropped 4 bases and J dropped 5 bases, with 22 bases sitting between them. In germline, CDR1 is SGHRS, CDR2 YFSETQ. This CDR3 spans 16 amino acids. CDR3 region: CASSLGGGTRADEQYF. For the CDR3, the DNA is TGCGCCAGCAGCCTCGGGGGCGGTACCCGAGCAGACGAGCAGTACTTC.

V and J are TRBV21-1 and TRBJ2-2; TRBD1 was called by the table and not checked on the DNA. TRBV21-1 is shown as a pseudogene. The CDR3 loop spans 16 amino acids. In DNA form, the CDR3 reads TGTGCCAGCAGCAGAGACAGGTCAATAAGTCCCGGGGAGCTGTTTTTT. This codes for CASSRDRSISPGELFF.

The rearrangement joins TRBV27 to TRBJ2-7, with 12 positions matching TRBD1. CDR3 length: 16 residues. V lost 5 bases to trimming and J lost 5 bases; unmatched junction nucleotides: 10. Germline V gene data show CDR1 as MNHEY and CDR2 as SMNVEV (reference sequence). CDR3: CASSPSTGTGGNEQYF. The CDR3 nucleotides read TGTGCCAGCAGTCCCTCTACTGGGACAGGGGGCAACGAGCAGTACTTC.

This rearrangement joins TRBV18 to TRBJ2-3, with 9 bases fitting TRBD2. Trimming at V came to 4 bases and at J to 4 bases, leaving 6 bases not matched to a gene. Germline V gene data show CDR1 as KGHSH and CDR2 as LQKENI. CDR3 length: 15 residues. The CDR3 DNA sequence: TGTGCCAGCTCACGGACCAGCGGGAGGCCAGATACGCAGTATTTT. Translated: CASSRTSGRPDTQYF.

This chain links TRBV4-2 with TRBJ2-7; no firm D call. Trimming stripped 0 bases from V and 4 bases from J, with 22 bases between. The length of the CDR3 is 18 residues. The germline gives CDR1 LGHNA, CDR2 YNFKEQ. CDR3 loop: CASSQEPGPGLPTYEQYF. The CDR3 nucleotides are TGTGCCAGCAGCCAAGAGCCCGGTCCCGGGCTCCCTACATACGAGCAGTACTTC.

In regard to this clone: Sequence at one end of the junction differs from germline and may be a read error. The V and J genes are TRBV7-8 and TRBJ2-7, with D maybe TRBD2 (7 bases). This CDR3 contains 16 residues. In germline, CDR1 is SGHVS, CDR2 FQNEAQ. The CDR3 nucleotides are TGTACCAGCAGCTTAGGGGGGGCCCGCCTACTCTACGAGCAGTACTTC. Translating it yields CTSSLGGARLLYEQYF.

The rearrangement joins TRBV6-5 to TRBJ1-5; maybe TRBD1 (5 bases). V gave up 6 bases and J gave up 2 bases, with 11 bases separating them. Germline V lookup: CDR1 MNHEY, CDR2 SVGAGI. The CDR3 runs to 14 residues. CDR3 nucleotide sequence: TGTGCCAGCAGCCTAAGGGGCGGCAATCAGCCCCAGCATTTT. Its translation: CASSLRGGNQPQHF.